The 13 T cell receptor beta chains below were found in one sample sequenced in a study of blood T cell repertoires in COVID-19. Libraries were prepared by immunoSEQ multiplex PCR; TCRdb keeps only in-frame clonotypes and omits some of them. The sample lists about 350,000 clones, around 90% seen once, with 3.9% in the top ten. The material sequenced was peripheral blood. These receptor sequences come from a woman aged 55-70 years with COVID-19, enrolled during active disease.

The chain uses TRBV28 and TRBJ1-2, with TRBD1 as a possible D gene (5 bases). V was clipped by 5 bases and J by 8 bases, with 18 bases between them. Per germline, CDR1 MDHEN and CDR2 SYDVKM. The CDR3 consists of 14 residues. DNA of the CDR3: TGTGCCAGCAGTCGTAACAGGCTCGCCAGGGGCTACACCTTC. Its protein product is CASSRNRLARGYTF.

V is TRBV14 and J is TRBJ2-7; possibly TRBD1 for D (5 bases). Per germline, CDR1 SGHDN and CDR2 FVKESK. The CDR3 consists of 15 residues. Trimming removed 0 bases at V and 6 bases at J, with 15 bases between. The CDR3 DNA sequence: TGTGCCAGCAGCCAAGATAGACTCAGGGTTTCCGAGCAGTACTTC. It translates to CASSQDRLRVSEQYF.

This chain links TRBV6-5 with TRBJ1-3, with a tentative D call TRBD1 (6 bases). The CDR3 is 16 residues long. V lost 0 bases, J lost 2 bases, and 11 bases lay in between. Germline CDR1 MNHEY, CDR2 SVGAGI. CDR3 bases: TGTGCCAGCAGTTACTCAGGACAGTATGCTGGAAACACCATATATTTT. It yields the protein CASSYSGQYAGNTIYF.

The chain is built from TRBV5-1 and TRBJ1-3; TRBD1 matches 7 bases. Per germline, CDR1 SGHRS and CDR2 YFSETQ. Trimming took 3 bases from V and 4 from J; bases not matched to a gene: 13. There are 17 residues in the CDR3. CDR3 nucleotides: TGCGCCAGCAGCTCCGATGGACAGGCCTCCCTGGGAAACACCATATATTTT. This gives the protein CASSSDGQASLGNTIYF.

CDR3 in amino acids: CAISDLSSYNSPLHF. Here the CDR3 DNA reads TGTGCCATCAGTGACCTAAGCTCCTATAATTCACCCCTCCACTTT. The rearrangement joins TRBV10-3 to TRBJ1-6; D gene ambiguous. CDR1 and CDR2 (germline): ENHRY, SYGVKD. V shed 3 bases and J shed 0 bases, with 6 bases lying between them. The CDR3 is made up of 15 amino acids.

The genes are TRBV7-3 and TRBJ2-3; D is uncertain. The CDR3 spans 13 residues. Germline loops: CDR1 SGHTA, CDR2 FQGTGA. V gave up 4 bases and J gave up 3 bases, with 8 bases separating them. The CDR3, as DNA: TGTGCCAGCAGCTCCCGACATACAGATACGCAGTATTTT. Translated: CASSSRHTDTQYF.

The rearrangement uses TRBV3-1 (or the pseudogene TRBV3-2) and TRBJ1-5, with D possibly matching TRBD1 (6 bases). The CDR3 has 15 amino acids. Trimming shortened V by 0 bases and J by 2 bases, and 8 bases separated the two germline ends. Germline values: CDR1 LGHDT, CDR2 YNNKEL (reference sequence). CDR3 DNA: TGTGCCAGCAGCCAAGAAGCAGGGGGCAATCAGCCCCAGCATTTT. As protein: CASSQEAGGNQPQHF.

The rearrangement joins TRBV7-8 to TRBJ2-7, with TRBD1 as a possible D gene (6 bases). There are 13 residues in the CDR3. V shed 5 bases and J shed 6 bases, with 14 bases lying between them. Germline V gene lookup returns CDR1 SGHVS and CDR2 FQNEAQ. The CDR3 reads CASSLYRVGEQYF. The CDR3 nucleotides are TGTGCCAGCAGCCTCTACAGGGTGGGCGAGCAGTACTTC.

This clone was recorded a few times. V is TRBV2 and J is TRBJ1-2; D possibly corresponds to TRBD1 (5 bases). The CDR3 extends over 14 amino acids. V lost 5 bases to trimming and J lost 4 bases, with 14 bases between them. Germline CDR1 is SNHLY and CDR2 is FYNNEI. The CDR3 DNA reads TGTGCCAGCAGTCAACAGGAAACCCTCTATGGCTACACCTTC. This encodes CASSQQETLYGYTF.

A remark on this clone: At the DNA level, this CDR3 is encoded by other sequences in the same sample as well. The V and J genes are TRBV6-5 and TRBJ1-2; the D gene is possibly TRBD1 (5 bases). CDR3 length: 12 amino acids. Trimming left V 6 bases short and J 5 bases short, with 10 bases between. The germline V gene encodes CDR1 MNHEY and CDR2 SVGAGI. CDR3 in amino acids: CASRTGGYGYTF. In nucleotides, the CDR3 is TGTGCCAGCAGGACGGGGGGATATGGCTACACCTTC.

This clone was seen a single time. The chain employs TRBV10-3 and TRBJ1-6; D call uncertain. The V gene lost 4 bases and the J gene lost 5 bases, with 12 bases spanning the gap. The CDR3 loop spans 15 amino acids. Per the germline V gene, CDR1 is ENHRY and CDR2 is SYGVKD. CDR3 region: CAISGTARDNSPLHF. In nucleotides, the CDR3 is TGTGCCATCAGTGGTACAGCGAGGGATAATTCACCCCTCCACTTT.

The V call is TRBV28, the J call TRBJ1-5; TRBD1 agrees at 10 bases. The CDR3 runs to 14 residues. V shed 5 bases and J 7 bases; nucleotides not matched to a gene: 5. Germline CDR1 reads MDHEN; CDR2 reads SYDVKM. The CDR3 coding sequence is TGTGCCAGCAGTATGACAGGGGGCGGGCAGCCCCAGCATTTT. Encoded protein: CASSMTGGGQPQHF.

The chain carries TRBV12-3 or TRBV12-4 and TRBJ1-1; no clear D gene. Trimming stripped 5 bases from V and 1 base from J, with 5 bases between. This CDR3 is 12 amino acids long. The CDR3 sequence is CASSRGNTEAFF. The CDR3 DNA sequence: TGTGCCAGCAGTCGGGGGAACACTGAAGCTTTCTTT.